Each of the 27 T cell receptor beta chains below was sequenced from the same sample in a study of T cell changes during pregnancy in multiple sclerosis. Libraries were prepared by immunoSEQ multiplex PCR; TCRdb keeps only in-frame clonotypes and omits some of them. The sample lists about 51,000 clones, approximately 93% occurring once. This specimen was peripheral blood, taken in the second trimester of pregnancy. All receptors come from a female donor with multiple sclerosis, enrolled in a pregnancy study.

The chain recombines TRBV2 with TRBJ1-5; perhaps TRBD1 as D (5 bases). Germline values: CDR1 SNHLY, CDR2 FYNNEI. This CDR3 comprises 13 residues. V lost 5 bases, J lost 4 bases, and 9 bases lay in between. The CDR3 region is CASSSDTNQPQHF. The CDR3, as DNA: TGTGCCAGCAGTTCGGACACAAATCAGCCCCAGCATTTT. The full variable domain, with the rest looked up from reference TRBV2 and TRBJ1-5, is EPEVTQTPSHQVTQMGQEVILRCVPISNHLYFYWYRQILGQKVEFLVSFYNNEISEKSEIFDDQFSVERPDGSNFTLKIRSTKLEDSAMYFCASSSDTNQPQHFGDGTRLSIL.

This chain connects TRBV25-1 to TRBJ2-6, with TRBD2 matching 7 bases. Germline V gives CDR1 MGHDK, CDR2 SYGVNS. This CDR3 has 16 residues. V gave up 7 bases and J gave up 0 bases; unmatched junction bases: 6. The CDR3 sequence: CASTGGRRSGANVLTF. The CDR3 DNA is TGTGCCAGCACGGGCGGGAGACGCTCTGGGGCCAACGTCCTGACTTTC.

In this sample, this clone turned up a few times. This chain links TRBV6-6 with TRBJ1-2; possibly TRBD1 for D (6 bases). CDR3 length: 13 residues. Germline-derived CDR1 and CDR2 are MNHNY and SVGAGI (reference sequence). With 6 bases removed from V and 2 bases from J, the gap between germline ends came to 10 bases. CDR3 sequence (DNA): TGTGCCAGCAGCTCCGGGACAAACTATGGCTACACCTTC. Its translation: CASSSGTNYGYTF.

As DNA, the CDR3 is TGTGCCAGCAGCTTACGAGGGGGGGCCACAGATACGCAGTATTTT. It yields the protein CASSLRGGATDTQYF. The chain couples TRBV9 to TRBJ2-3; tentative D call: TRBD2 (7 bases). V was clipped by 4 bases and J by 2 bases, with 14 bases between them. Germline CDR1 and CDR2: SGDLS and YYNGEE. The CDR3 has 15 amino acids.

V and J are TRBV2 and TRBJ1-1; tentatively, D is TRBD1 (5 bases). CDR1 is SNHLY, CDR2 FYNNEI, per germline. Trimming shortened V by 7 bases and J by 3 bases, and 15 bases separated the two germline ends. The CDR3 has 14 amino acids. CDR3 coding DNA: TGTGCCAGCATAGAAAGACAGATTCACACTGAAGCTTTCTTT. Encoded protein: CASIERQIHTEAFF.

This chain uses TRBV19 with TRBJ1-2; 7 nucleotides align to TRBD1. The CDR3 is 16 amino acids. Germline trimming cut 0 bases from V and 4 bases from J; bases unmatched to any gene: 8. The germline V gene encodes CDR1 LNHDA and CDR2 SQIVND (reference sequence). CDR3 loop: CASSIDPTGTAYGYTF. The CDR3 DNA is TGTGCCAGTAGTATAGATCCGACAGGGACAGCCTATGGCTACACCTTC.

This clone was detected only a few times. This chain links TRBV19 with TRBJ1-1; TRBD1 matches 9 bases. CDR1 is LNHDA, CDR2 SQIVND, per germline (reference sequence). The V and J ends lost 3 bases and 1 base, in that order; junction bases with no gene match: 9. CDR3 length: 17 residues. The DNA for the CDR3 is TGTGCCAGTAGTATTCCTCCCGGACAGGGGCCGAACACTGAAGCTTTCTTT. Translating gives CASSIPPGQGPNTEAFF.

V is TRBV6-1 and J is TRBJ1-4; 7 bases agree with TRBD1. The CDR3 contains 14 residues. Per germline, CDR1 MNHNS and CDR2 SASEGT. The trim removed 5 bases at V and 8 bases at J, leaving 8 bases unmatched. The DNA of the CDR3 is TGTGCCAGCAGTCCCGGGACAGAGACAGAAAAACTGTTTTTT. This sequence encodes CASSPGTETEKLFF.

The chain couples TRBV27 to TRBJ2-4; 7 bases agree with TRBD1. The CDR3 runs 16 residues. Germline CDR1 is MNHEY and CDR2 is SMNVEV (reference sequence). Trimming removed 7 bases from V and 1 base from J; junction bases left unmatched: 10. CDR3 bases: TGTGCCAGCACTCGCTCTGCGACAGGGGCCAAAAACATTCAGTACTTC. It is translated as CASTRSATGAKNIQYF.

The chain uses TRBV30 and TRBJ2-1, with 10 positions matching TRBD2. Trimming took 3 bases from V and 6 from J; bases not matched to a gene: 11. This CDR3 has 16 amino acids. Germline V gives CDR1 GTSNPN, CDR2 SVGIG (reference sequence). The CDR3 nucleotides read TGTGCCTGGAGCGCCGTACTAGCGGGAATGGGCAATGAGCAGTTCTTC. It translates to CAWSAVLAGMGNEQFF.

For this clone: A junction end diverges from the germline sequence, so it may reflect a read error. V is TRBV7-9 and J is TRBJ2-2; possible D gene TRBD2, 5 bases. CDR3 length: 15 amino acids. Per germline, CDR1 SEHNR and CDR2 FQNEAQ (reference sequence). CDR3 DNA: TGCGCCAGCAGCCAATATGAGGGAAGCACCGGGGAGCTGTTTTTT. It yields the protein CASSQYEGSTGELFF.

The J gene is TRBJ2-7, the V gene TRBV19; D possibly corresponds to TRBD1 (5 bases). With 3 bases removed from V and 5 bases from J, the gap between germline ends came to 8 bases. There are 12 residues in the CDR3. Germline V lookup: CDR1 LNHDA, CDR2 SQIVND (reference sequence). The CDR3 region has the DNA TGTGCCAGTAGTATCAGGGAAAACGAGCAGTACTTC. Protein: CASSIRENEQYF.

The CDR3 spells CASSPREVNEQYF. CDR3 DNA: TGTGCCAGCAGCCCGAGGGAGGTTAACGAGCAGTACTTC. V is TRBV5-4 and J is TRBJ2-7; possible D gene TRBD2, 6 bases. V was clipped by 4 bases and J by 5 bases, with 13 bases between them. This CDR3 is 13 amino acids long. Germline CDR1 is SGHNT and CDR2 is YYREEE (reference sequence).

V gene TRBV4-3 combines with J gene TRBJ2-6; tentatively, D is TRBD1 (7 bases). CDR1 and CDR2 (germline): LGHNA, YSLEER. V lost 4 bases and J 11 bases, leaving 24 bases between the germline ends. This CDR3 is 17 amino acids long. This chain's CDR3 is CASSPGGMGTATDVLTF. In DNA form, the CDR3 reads TGCGCCAGCAGCCCCGGGGGCATGGGGACAGCGACCGACGTCCTGACTTTC.

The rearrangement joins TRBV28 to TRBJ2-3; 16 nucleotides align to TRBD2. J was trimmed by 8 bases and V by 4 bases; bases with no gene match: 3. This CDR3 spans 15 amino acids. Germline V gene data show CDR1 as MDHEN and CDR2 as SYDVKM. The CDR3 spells CASSWGTSGRGTQYF. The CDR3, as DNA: TGTGCCAGCAGTTGGGGGACTAGCGGGAGGGGTACGCAGTATTTT.

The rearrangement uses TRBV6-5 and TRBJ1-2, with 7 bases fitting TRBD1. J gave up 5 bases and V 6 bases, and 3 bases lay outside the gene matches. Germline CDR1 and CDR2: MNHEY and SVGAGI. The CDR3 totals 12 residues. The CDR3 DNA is TGTGCCAGCAGCGGGACAGCATATGGCTACACCTTC. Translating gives CASSGTAYGYTF.

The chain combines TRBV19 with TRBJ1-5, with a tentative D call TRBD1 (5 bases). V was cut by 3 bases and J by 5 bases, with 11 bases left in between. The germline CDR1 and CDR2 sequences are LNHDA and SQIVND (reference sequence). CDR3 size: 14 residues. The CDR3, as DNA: TGTGCCAGTAGTATTCGGGGAGGGGATCAGCCCCAGCATTTT. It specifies CASSIRGGDQPQHF. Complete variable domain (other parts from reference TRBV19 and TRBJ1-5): DGGITQSPKYLFRKEGQNVTLSCEQNLNHDAMYWYRQDPGQGLRLIYYSQIVNDFQKGDIAEGYSVSREKKESFPLTVTSAQKNPTAFYLCASSIRGGDQPQHFGDGTRLSIL.

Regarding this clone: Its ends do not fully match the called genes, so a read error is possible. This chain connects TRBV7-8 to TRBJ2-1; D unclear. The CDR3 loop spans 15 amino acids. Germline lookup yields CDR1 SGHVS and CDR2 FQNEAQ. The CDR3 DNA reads TGTGCCAGCAGCTCCCACTCCGCCTCCGACAATGAGCAGTTCTTC. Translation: CASSSHSASDNEQFF. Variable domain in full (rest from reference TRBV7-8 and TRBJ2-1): GAGVSQSPRYKVAKRGQDVALRCDPISGHVSLFWYQQALGQGPEFLTYFQNEAQLDKSGLPSDRFFAERPEGSVSTLKIQRTQQEDSAVYLCASSSHSASDNEQFFGPGTRLTVL.

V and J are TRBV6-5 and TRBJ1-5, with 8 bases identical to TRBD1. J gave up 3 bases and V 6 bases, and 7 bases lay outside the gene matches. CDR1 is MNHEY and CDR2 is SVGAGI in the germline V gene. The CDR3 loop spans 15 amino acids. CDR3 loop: CASRASTGDNQPQHF. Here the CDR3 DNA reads TGTGCCAGCAGAGCCTCGACAGGGGACAATCAGCCCCAGCATTTT.

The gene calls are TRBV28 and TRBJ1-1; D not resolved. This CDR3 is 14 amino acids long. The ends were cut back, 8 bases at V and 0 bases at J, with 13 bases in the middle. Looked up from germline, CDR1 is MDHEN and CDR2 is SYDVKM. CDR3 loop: CASGRGGMNTEAFF. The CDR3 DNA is TGTGCCAGCGGACGCGGCGGGATGAACACTGAAGCTTTCTTT. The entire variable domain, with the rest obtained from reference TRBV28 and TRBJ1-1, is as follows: DVKVTQSSRYLVKRTGEKVFLECVQDMDHENMFWYRQDPGLGLRLIYFSYDVKMKEKGDIPEGYSVSREKKERFSLILESASTNQTSMYLCASGRGGMNTEAFFGQGTRLTVV.

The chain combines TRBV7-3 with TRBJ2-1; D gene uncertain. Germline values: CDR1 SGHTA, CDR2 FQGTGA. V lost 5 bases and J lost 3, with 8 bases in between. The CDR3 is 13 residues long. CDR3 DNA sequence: TGTGCCAGCAGCCCCACGAGCTACAATGAGCAGTTCTTC. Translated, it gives CASSPTSYNEQFF.

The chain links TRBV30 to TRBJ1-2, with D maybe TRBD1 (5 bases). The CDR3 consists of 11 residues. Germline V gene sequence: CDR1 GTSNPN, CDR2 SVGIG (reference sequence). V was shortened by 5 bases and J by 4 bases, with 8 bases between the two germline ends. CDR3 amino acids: CAWQTGYGYTF. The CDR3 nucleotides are TGTGCCTGGCAAACAGGCTATGGCTACACCTTC. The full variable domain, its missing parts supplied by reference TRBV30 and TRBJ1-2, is SQTIHQWPATLVQPVGSPLSLECTVEGTSNPNLYWYRQAAGRGLQLLFYSVGIGQISSEVPQNLSASRPQDRQFILSSKKLLLSDSGFYLCAWQTGYGYTFGSGTRLTVV.

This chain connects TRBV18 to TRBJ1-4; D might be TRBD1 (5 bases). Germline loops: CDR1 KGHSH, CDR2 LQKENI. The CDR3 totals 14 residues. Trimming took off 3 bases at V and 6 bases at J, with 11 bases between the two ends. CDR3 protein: CASSPNKGHEKLFF. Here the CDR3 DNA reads TGTGCCAGCTCACCTAATAAGGGGCATGAAAAACTGTTTTTT.

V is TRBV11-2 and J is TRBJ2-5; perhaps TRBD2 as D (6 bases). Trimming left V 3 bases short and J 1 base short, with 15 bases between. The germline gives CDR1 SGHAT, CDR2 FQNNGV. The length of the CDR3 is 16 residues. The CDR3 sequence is CASSFRLDRPQETQYF. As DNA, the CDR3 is TGTGCCAGCAGCTTTCGACTAGACCGGCCCCAAGAGACCCAGTACTTC.

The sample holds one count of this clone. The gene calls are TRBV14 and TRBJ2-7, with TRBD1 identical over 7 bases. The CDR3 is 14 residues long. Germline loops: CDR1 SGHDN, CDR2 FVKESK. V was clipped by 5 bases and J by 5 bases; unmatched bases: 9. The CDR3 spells CASSSQGDSNEQYF. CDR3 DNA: TGTGCCAGCAGCAGCCAGGGGGATTCCAACGAGCAGTACTTC.

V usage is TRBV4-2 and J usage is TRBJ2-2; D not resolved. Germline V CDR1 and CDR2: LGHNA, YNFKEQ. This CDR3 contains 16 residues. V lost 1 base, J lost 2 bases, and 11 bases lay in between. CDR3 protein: CASSQGASANTGELFF. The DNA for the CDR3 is TGTGCCAGCAGCCAAGGGGCCTCGGCTAACACCGGGGAGCTGTTTTTT.

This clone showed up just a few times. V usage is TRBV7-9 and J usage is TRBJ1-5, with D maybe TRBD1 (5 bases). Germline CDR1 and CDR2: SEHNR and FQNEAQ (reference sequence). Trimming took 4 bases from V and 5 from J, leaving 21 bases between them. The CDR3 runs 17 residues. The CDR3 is CASSSTRDGGDDQPQHF. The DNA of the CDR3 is TGTGCCAGCAGCTCCACTCGAGATGGGGGGGATGATCAGCCCCAGCATTTT.